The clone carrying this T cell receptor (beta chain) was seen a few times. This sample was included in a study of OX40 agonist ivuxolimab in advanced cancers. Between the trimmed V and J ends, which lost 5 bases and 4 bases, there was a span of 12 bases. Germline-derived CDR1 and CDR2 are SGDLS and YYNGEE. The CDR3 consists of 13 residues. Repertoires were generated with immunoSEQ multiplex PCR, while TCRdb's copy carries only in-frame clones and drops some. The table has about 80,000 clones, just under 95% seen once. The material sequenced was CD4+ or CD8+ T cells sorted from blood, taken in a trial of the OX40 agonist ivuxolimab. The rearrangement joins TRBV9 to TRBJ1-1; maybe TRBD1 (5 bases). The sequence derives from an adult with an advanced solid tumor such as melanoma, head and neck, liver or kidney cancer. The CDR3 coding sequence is TGTGCCAGCAGAGGGCAGGGCGGCACTGAAGCTTTCTTT. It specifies CASRGQGGTEAFF.